Each of the 5 T cell receptor beta chains below was sequenced from the same sample in a study of blood T cell repertoires in COVID-19. Sequencing used immunoSEQ multiplex PCR; TCRdb keeps in-frame clones, though not all of them. This sample has about 76,000 clones, with approximately 86% found just once. Material: peripheral blood. The source of these receptors is a human donor in a cohort sampled during active COVID-19.

This chain links TRBV20-1 with TRBJ2-7; no clear D gene. CDR1 is DFQATT and CDR2 is SNEGSKA in the germline V gene (reference sequence). V lost 6 bases and J lost 6, with 12 bases in between. This CDR3 is 11 amino acids long. The chain's CDR3 is CSAAHGVEQYF. CDR3 nucleotides: TGCAGTGCAGCGCACGGCGTCGAGCAGTACTTC.

This chain uses TRBV5-6 with TRBJ2-7; TRBD1 is a possible D gene (6 bases). CDR3 length equals 13 residues. Trimming removed 5 bases at V and 3 bases at J, with 12 bases between. Germline CDR1 and CDR2: SGHDT and YYEEEE. For the CDR3, the DNA is TGTGCCAGCAGTATTAGGACAGTCTACGAGCAGTACTTC. Translated, it gives CASSIRTVYEQYF.

This chain links TRBV4-2 with TRBJ1-4; 9 nucleotides line up with TRBD1. With 1 base clipped from V and 7 bases from J, the junction kept 10 bases outside the gene matches. This CDR3 spans 17 amino acids. Germline assignment: CDR1 LGHNA and CDR2 YNFKEQ. The CDR3 nucleotides are TGTGCCAGCAGCCAAGTCTCTTTTGGGACAGGGAGTGAAAAACTGTTTTTT. Residues: CASSQVSFGTGSEKLFF.

The chain uses TRBV10-3 and TRBJ2-7; D is perhaps TRBD1 (6 bases). The V gene's germline CDR1 is ENHRY and CDR2 SYGVKD. The V end lost 10 bases, the J end lost 3 bases, and 16 bases lay between the germline ends. The CDR3 covers 13 residues. Here the CDR3 reads CATKTGGIYEQYF. CDR3 DNA: TGTGCCACAAAGACAGGAGGCATCTACGAGCAGTACTTC.

This chain links TRBV5-1 with TRBJ2-2; TRBD2 aligns across 7 bases. Per germline, CDR1 SGHRS and CDR2 YFSETQ. The CDR3 is 18 amino acids. The V gene end was trimmed by 1 base and the J gene end by 7 bases; junction bases not matched to a gene: 16. The CDR3 DNA reads as TGCGCCAGCAGCTTGCGACACGAGGGAGGGCCTTCTAACGGGGAGCTGTTTTTT. Amino acid sequence: CASSLRHEGGPSNGELFF.